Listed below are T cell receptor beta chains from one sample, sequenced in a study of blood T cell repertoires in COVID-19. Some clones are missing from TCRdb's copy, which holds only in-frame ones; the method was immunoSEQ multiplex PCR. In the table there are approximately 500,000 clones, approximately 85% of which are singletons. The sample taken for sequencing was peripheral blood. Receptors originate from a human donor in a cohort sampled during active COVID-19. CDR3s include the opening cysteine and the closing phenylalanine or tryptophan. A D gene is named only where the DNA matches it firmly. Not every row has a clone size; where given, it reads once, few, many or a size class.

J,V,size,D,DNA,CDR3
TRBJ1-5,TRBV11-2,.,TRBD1,TGTGCCAGCAGCTTAAACAGGGGAAATCAGCCCCAGCATTTT,CASSLNRGNQPQHF
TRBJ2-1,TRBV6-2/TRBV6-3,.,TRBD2,TGTGCCAGCAGTTACGGTACCGGGAGGGCCAATGAGCAGTTCTTC,CASSYGTGRANEQFF
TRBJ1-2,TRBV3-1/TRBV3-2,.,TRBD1,TGTGCCAGCAGCCAAGACACAGGGGTCTCTGGCTACACCTTC,CASSQDTGVSGYTF
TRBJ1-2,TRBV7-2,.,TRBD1,TGTGCCAGCAGCTGGGACAGGGAGACCTATGGCTACACCTTC,CASSWDRETYGYTF
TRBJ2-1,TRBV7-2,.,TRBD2,TGTGCCAGCAGCCCTACAGGCAGCGGGACCTACAATGAGCAGTTCTTC,CASSPTGSGTYNEQFF
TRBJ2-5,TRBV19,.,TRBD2,TGTGCCAGTAGTACTAGCGGGAGGCTGGAGACCCAGTACTTC,CASSTSGRLETQYF
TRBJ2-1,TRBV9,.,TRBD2,TGTGCCAGCAGTCATACTAGCGGGCCTTACAATGAGCAGTTCTTC,CASSHTSGPYNEQFF
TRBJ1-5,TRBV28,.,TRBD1,TGTGCCAGCACCCCTTCGACAGGGTTTTTAGATCAGCCCCAGCATTTT,CASTPSTGFLDQPQHF
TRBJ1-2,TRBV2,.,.,TGTGCCAGCAGTGAAGGGTCCTATTTGGGCTACACCTTC,CASSEGSYLGYTF
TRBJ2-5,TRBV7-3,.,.,TGTGCCAGCAGCTTAACAGGAACAGACCAAGAGACCCAGTACTTC,CASSLTGTDQETQYF
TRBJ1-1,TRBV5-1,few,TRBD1,TGCGCCAGCAGCTCAGGACAGGGACTTGGTTTCGCTGAAGCTTTCTTT,CASSSGQGLGFAEAFF
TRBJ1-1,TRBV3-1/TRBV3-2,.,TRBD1,TGTGCCAGCAGCCAAGCCCACACAGGGGACACTGAAGCTTTCTTT,CASSQAHTGDTEAFF
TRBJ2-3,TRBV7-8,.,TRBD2,TGTGCCAGCAGCCAAAGGACTAGCGGTTACACAGATACGCAGTATTTT,CASSQRTSGYTDTQYF
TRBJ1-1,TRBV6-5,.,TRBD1,TGTGCCAGCAGTAAGACAGGGATGAACACTGAAGCTTTCTTT,CASSKTGMNTEAFF
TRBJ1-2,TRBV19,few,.,TGTGCCAGTAGTATCTCATCTAGGGACAACGGCCCGAGGAGAGGCTACACCTTC,CASSISSRDNGPRRGYTF
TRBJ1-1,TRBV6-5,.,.,TGTGCCAGCGGCGATGGAAGGAGAACAAAGACTGAAGCTTTCTTT,CASGDGRRTKTEAFF
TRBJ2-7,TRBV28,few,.,TGTGCCAGCAGTTCCCCCCTCGGGCAGGGCGCGATCTACGAGCAGTACTTC,CASSSPLGQGAIYEQYF
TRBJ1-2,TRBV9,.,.,TGTGCCAGCAGCCTCCGGGTGGGGCCAGGGATCTATGGCTACACCTTC,CASSLRVGPGIYGYTF
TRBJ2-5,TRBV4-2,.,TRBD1,TGTGCCAGCAGCCAGACGACAGGGATCGATTGGGAGACCCAGTACTTC,CASSQTTGIDWETQYF
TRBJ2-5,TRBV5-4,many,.,TGTGCCAGCAGCTTGGAAGAGCGGAGGCAAGAGACCCAGTACTTC,CASSLEERRQETQYF
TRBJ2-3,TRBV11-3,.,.,TGTGCCAGCAGCTCAGGGGAAGATACGCAGTATTTT,CASSSGEDTQYF
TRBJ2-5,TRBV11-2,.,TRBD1,TGTGCCAGCAGCTTCGCCGGGACAGGGGTGGCGAAGACCCAGTACTTC,CASSFAGTGVAKTQYF
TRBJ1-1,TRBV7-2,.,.,TGTGCCAGCAGCTTAGTCTTCAGAAGGAACACTGAAGCTTTCTTT,CASSLVFRRNTEAFF
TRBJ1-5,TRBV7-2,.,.,TGTGCCAGCAGCTTAGACGGGAAACACAATCAGCCCCAGCATTTT,CASSLDGKHNQPQHF
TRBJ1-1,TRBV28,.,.,TGTGCCAGCAGGAAAACAGGTGCCCCTGAAGCTTTCTTT,CASRKTGAPEAFF
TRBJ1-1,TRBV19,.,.,TGTGCCAGTGTTAAGGACCGGGGAAACACTGAAGCTTTCTTT,CASVKDRGNTEAFF
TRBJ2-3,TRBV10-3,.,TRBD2,TGTGCCATCAGCACCGGGACGCGGGGGACGCAGTATTTT,CAISTGTRGTQYF
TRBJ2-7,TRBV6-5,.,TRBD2,TGTGCCAGCAGTTACTTTAGCGGGAGATACTACGAGCAGTACTTC,CASSYFSGRYYEQYF
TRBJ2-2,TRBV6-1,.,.,TGTGCCAGCAGTGAACCTTGGAACACCGGGGAGCTGTTTTTT,CASSEPWNTGELFF
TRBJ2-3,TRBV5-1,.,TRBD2,TGCGCCAGCAGCTTGGGGACTAGCGGGATTCCAGATACGCAGTATTTT,CASSLGTSGIPDTQYF
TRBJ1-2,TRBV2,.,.,TGTGCCAGCAGTGCCTCCAGGGTCTCTGGCTACACCTTC,CASSASRVSGYTF
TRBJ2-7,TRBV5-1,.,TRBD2,TGCGCCAGCAGCTTGGAGGGACTAGCGGGAGGCTACGAGCAGTACTTC,CASSLEGLAGGYEQYF
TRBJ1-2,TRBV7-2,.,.,TGTGCCAGCAGCTTATACGGAGAGGGTGGCTACACCTTC,CASSLYGEGGYTF
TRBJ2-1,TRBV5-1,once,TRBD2,TGCGCCAGCAGCTTGGGCGGGGGAGATGGAGGGAATGAGCAGTTCTTC,CASSLGGGDGGNEQFF
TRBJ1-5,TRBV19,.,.,TGTGCCAGTAGTTTTGACTCAGACAGCAATCAGCCCCAGCATTTT,CASSFDSDSNQPQHF
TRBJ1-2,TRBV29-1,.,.,TGCAGCGTTGGGACAATTAGTAGCTACACCTTC,CSVGTISSYTF
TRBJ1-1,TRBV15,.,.,TGTGCCACCAGACGTTGGCAGGACACTGAAGCTTTCTTT,CATRRWQDTEAFF
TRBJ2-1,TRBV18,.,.,TGTGCCAGCTCACCACCGCCGGGACTCAATGAGCAGTTCTTC,CASSPPPGLNEQFF
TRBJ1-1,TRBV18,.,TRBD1,TGTGCCAGCTCACCCCAGACAGGGGACACTGAAGCTTTCTTT,CASSPQTGDTEAFF
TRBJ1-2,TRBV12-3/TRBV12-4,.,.,TGTGCCAGCAGTTTGTCGGGTGCCCAAGGCTACACCTTC,CASSLSGAQGYTF
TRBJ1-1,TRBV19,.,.,TGTGCCAGTAGTATTATCGCGGTGAACACTGAAGCTTTCTTT,CASSIIAVNTEAFF
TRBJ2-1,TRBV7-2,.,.,TGTGCCAGCAGCCCTAGCTGGGAGCGGTATGAGCAGTTCTTC,CASSPSWERYEQFF
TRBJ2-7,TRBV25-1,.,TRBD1,TGTGCCAGCGGGGACGGGACAGGGCCCTACGAGCAGTACTTC,CASGDGTGPYEQYF
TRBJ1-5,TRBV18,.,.,TGTGCCAGCTCATCAGGGCTCACAGGGAGCAATCAGCCCCAGCATTTT,CASSSGLTGSNQPQHF
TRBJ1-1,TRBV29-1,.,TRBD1,TGCAGCGTTGAGGGGACAGGGGGTACTGAAGCTTTCTTT,CSVEGTGGTEAFF
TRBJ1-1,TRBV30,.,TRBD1,TGTGCCTGTGTACAGGGGCTGAACACTGAAGCTTTCTTT,CACVQGLNTEAFF
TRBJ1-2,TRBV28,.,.,TGTGCCAGCAGTTACTTAACTGGTGGCTACACCTTC,CASSYLTGGYTF
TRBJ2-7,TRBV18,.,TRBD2,TGTGCCAGCTCGCGTAGCGGGAGGGCCGACGAGCAGTACTTC,CASSRSGRADEQYF
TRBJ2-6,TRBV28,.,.,TGTGCCAGCAGTTCGAGCTCTGGGGCCAACGTCCTGACTTTC,CASSSSSGANVLTF
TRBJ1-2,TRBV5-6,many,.,TGTGCCAGCTCCTTTTCGGAGGGCTACACCTTC,CASSFSEGYTF
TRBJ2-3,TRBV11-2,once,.,TGTGCCAGCAGCCCCCAGGGGAATACGCAGTATTTT,CASSPQGNTQYF
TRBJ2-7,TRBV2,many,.,TGTGCCAGCAGTGGCAACCAGGGAAGGTACGAGCAGTACTTC,CASSGNQGRYEQYF
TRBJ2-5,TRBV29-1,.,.,TGCAGCGGACACTCCGGGACTGAGACCCAGTACTTC,CSGHSGTETQYF